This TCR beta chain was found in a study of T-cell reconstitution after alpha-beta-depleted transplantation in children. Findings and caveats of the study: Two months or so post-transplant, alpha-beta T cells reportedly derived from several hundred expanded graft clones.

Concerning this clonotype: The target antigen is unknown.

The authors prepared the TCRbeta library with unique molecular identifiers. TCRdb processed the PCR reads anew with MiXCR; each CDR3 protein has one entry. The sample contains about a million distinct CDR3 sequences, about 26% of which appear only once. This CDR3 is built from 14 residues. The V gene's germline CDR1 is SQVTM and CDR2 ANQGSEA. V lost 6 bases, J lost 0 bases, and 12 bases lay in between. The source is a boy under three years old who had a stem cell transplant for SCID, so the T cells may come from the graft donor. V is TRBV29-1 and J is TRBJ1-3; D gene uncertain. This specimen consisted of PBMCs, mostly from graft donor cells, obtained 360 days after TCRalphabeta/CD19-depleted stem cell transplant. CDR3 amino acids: CSVGGGDSGNTIYF. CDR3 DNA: TGCAGCGTCGGCGGCGGCGACTCTGGAAACACCATATATTTT.